This T cell receptor (beta chain) is drawn from a study of vaccination and CD4 T cells after COVID-19. For the study at large: There were two doses of either BNT162b2 or mRNA-1273 vaccine given to participants.

Oncomine TCR Beta short-read sequencing was applied to DNA from cultured CD4+ T cells. TCRdb re-called the PCR reads with MiXCR, one entry per CDR3 protein. The table lists about 20,000 distinct CDR3 sequences, approximately 30% of them singletons. Treatment given: roughly 10-day PBMC culture with coronavirus spike peptide pools or control peptides (ViraFEST assay). Details on this clonotype: What it recognizes is unknown.

This CDR3 has 15 residues. CDR1 is KGHSH and CDR2 is LQKENI in the germline V gene. Trimming shortened V by 2 bases and J by 1 base, and 8 bases separated the two germline ends. The clonotype was recovered from a human donor with COVID-19. Source material: cultured CD4+ T cells from blood. The chain carries TRBV18 and TRBJ2-2; a possible D gene is TRBD1 (6 bases). The CDR3 DNA reads TGTGCCAGCTCACCAGCGACAGGGAACACCGGGGAGCTGTTTTTT. Its translation is CASSPATGNTGELFF.